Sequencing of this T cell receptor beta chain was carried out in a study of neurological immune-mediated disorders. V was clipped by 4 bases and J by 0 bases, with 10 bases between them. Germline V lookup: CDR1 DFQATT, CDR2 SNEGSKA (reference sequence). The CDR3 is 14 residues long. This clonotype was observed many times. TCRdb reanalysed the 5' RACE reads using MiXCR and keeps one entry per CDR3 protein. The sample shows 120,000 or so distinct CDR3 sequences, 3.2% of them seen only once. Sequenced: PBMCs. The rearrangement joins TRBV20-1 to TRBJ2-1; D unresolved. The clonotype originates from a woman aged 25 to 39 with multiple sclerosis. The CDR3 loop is CSAMNLGSYNEQFF. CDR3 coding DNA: TGCAGTGCTATGAATCTGGGCTCCTACAATGAGCAGTTCTTC.